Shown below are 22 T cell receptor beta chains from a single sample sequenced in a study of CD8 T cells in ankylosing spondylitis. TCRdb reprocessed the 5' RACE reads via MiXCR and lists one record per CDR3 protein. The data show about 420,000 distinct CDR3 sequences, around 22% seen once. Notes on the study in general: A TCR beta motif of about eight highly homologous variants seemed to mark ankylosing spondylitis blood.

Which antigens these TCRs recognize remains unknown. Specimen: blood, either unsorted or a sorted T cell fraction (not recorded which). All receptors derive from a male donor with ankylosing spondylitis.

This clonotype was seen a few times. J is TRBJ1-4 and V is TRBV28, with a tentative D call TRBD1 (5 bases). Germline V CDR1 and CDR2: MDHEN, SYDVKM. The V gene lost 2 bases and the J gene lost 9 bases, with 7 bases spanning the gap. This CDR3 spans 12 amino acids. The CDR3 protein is CASSLKGKKLFF. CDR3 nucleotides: TGTGCCAGCAGTTTAAAGGGGAAAAAACTGTTTTTT.

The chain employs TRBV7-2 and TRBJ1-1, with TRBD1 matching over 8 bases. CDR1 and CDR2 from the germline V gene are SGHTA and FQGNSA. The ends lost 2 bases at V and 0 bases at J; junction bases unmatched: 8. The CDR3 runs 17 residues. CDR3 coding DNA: TGTGCCAGCAGCTTACCCTGGGACAGGCCATTGAACACTGAAGCTTTCTTT. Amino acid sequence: CASSLPWDRPLNTEAFF.

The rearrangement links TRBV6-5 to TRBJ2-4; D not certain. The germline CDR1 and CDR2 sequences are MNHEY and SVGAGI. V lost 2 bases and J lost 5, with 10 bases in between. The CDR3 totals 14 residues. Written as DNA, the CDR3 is TGTGCCAGCAGTTACAATCGGAATCAAAACATTCAGTACTTC. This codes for CASSYNRNQNIQYF.

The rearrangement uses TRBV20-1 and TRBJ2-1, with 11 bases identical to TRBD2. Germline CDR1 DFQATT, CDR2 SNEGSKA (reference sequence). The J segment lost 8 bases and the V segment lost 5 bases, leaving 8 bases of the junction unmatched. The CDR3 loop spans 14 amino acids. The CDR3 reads CSASGTSGKDEQFF. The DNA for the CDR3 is TGCAGTGCTTCCGGGACTAGCGGCAAGGATGAGCAGTTCTTC.

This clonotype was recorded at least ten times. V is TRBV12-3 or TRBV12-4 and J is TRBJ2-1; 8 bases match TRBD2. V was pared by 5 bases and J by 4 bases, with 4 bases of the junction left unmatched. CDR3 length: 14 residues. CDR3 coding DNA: TGTGCCAGCAGTCCCTTAGCGGGATACAATGAGCAGTTCTTC. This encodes CASSPLAGYNEQFF.

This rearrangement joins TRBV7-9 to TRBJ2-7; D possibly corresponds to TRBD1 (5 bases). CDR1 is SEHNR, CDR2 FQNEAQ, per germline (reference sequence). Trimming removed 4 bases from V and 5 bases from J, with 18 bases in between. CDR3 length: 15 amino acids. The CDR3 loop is CASSSGWQGAHEQYF. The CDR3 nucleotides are TGTGCCAGCAGCTCCGGGTGGCAGGGCGCCCACGAGCAGTACTTC.

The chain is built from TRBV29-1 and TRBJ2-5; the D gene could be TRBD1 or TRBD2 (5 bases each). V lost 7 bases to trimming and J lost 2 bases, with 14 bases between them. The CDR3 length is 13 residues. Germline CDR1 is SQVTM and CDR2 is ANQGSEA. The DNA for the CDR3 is TGCAGCGCCAATTGGGACCTTCAAGAGACCCAGTACTTC. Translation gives CSANWDLQETQYF. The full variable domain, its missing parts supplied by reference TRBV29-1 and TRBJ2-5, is SAVISQKPSRDICQRGTSLTIQCQVDSQVTMMFWYRQQPGQSLTLIATANQGSEATYESGFVIDKFPISRPNLTFSTLTVSNMSPEDSSIYLCSANWDLQETQYFGPGTRLLVL.

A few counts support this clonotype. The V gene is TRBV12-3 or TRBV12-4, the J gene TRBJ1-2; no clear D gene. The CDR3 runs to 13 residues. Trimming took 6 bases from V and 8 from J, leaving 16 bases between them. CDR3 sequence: CASSRNTWQGYTF. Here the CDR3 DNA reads TGTGCCAGCAGCCGTAATACCTGGCAAGGCTACACCTTC.

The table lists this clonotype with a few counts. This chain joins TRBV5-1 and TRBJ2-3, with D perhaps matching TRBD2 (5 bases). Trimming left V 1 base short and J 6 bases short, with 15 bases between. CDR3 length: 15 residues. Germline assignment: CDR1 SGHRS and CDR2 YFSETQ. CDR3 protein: CASSLSAATTDTQYF. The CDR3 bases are TGCGCCAGCAGCTTGTCAGCGGCGACGACTGATACGCAGTATTTT.

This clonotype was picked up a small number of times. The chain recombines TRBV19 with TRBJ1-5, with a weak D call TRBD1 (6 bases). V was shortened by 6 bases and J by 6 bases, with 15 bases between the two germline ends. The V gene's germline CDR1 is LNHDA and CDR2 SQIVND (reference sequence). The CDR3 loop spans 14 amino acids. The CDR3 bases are TGTGCCAGTAGCCCGACGGGGGGCGGTCAGCCCCAGCATTTT. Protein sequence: CASSPTGGGQPQHF. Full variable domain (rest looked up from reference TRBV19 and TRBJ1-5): DGGITQSPKYLFRKEGQNVTLSCEQNLNHDAMYWYRQDPGQGLRLIYYSQIVNDFQKGDIAEGYSVSREKKESFPLTVTSAQKNPTAFYLCASSPTGGGQPQHFGDGTRLSIL.

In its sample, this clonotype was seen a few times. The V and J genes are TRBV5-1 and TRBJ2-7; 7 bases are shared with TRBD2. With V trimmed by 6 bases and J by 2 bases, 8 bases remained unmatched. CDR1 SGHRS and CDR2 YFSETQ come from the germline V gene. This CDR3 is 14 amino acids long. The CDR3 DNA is TGCGCCAGCATCGACTCGGCGGGGGCCTACGAGCAGTACTTC. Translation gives CASIDSAGAYEQYF.

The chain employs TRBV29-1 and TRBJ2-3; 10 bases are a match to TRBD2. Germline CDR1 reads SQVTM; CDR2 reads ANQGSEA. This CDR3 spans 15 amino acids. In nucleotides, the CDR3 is TGCGCCCAGCGGGAGGGTCGTTATGGCACAGATACGCAGTATTTT. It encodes CAQREGRYGTDTQYF.

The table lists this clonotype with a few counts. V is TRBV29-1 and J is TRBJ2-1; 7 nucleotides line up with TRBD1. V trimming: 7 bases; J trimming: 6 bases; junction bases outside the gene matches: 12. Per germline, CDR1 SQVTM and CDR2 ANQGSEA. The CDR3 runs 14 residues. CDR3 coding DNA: TGCAGCGCCGGGAAAGGGACAGTTATCAATGAGCAGTTCTTC. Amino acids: CSAGKGTVINEQFF.

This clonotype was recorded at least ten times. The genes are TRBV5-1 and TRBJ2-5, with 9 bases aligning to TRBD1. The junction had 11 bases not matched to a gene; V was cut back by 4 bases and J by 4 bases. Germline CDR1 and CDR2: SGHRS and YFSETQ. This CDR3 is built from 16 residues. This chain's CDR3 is CASSLLTGTGLETQYF. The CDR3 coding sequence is TGCGCCAGCAGCCTATTAACCGGGACAGGGCTAGAGACCCAGTACTTC.

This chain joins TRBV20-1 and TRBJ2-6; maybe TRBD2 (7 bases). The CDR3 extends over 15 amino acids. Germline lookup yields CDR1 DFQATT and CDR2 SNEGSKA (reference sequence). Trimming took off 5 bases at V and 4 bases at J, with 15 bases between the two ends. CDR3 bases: TGCAGTGCTCATGAAGGGGGGGCCGGGGCCAACGTCCTGACTTTC. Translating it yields CSAHEGGAGANVLTF.

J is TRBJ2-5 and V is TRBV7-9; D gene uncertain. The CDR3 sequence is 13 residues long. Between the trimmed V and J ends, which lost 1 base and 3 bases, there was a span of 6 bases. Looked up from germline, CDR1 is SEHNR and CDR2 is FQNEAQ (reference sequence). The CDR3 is CASSLVPKETQYF. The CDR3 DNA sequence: TGTGCCAGCAGCTTAGTACCCAAAGAGACCCAGTACTTC.

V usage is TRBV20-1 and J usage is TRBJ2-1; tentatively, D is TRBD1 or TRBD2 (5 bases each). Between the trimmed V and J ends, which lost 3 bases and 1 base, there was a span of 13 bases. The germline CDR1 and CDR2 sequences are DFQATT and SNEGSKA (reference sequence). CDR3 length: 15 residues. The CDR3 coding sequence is TGCAGTGCTAGTGTCGGGACCTTTTCCTACAATGAGCAGTTCTTC. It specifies CSASVGTFSYNEQFF.

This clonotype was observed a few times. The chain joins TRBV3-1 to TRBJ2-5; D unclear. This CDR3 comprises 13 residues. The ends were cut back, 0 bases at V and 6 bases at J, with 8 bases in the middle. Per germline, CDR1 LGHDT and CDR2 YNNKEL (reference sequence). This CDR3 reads CASSQDTIQTQYF. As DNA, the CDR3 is TGTGCCAGCAGCCAAGATACAATACAGACCCAGTACTTC.

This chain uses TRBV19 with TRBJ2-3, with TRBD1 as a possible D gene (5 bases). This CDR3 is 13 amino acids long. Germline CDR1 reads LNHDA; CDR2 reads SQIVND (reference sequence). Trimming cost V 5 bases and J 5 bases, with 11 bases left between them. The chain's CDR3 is CASSPVTGDTQYF. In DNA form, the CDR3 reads TGTGCCAGTAGTCCCGTAACAGGAGATACGCAGTATTTT.

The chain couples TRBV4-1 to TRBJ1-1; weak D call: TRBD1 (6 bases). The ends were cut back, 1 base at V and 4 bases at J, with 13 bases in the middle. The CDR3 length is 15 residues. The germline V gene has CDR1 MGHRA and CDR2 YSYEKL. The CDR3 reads CASSQGQGIGTEAFF. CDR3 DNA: TGCGCCAGCAGCCAAGGCCAGGGGATTGGCACTGAAGCTTTCTTT.

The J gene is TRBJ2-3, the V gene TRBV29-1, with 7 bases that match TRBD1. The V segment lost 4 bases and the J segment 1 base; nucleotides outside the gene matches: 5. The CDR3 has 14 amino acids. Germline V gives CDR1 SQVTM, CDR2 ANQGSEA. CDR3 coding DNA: TGCAGCGTTGGTCCAACAGGGGGCACAGATACGCAGTATTTT. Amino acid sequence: CSVGPTGGTDTQYF.

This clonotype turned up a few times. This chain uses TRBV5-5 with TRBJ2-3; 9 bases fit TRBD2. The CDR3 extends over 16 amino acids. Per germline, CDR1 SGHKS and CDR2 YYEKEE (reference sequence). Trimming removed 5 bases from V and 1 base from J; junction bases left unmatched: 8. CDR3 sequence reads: CASRNLAGRGTDTQYF. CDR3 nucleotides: TGTGCCAGCAGAAACCTAGCGGGACGGGGCACAGATACGCAGTATTTT. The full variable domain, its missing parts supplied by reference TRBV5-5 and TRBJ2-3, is DAGVTQSPTHLIKTRGQQVTLRCSPISGHKSVSWYQQVLGQGPQFIFQYYEKEERGRGNFPDRFSARQFPNYSSELNVNALLLGDSALYLCASRNLAGRGTDTQYFGPGTRLTVL.